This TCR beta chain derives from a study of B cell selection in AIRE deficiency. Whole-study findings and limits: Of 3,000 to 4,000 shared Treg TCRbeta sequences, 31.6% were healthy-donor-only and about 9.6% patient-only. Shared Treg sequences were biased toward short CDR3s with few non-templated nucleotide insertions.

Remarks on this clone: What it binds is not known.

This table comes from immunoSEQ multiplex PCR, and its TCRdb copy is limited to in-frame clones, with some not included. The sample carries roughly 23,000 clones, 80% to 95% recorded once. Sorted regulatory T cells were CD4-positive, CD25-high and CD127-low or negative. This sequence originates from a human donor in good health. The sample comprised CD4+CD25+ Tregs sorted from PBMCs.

CDR3 coding DNA: TGCGCCAGCAGCCCGGAGGGGGATTTATATGGCTACACCTTC. This encodes CASSPEGDLYGYTF. The V gene is TRBV5-1, the J gene TRBJ1-2; possible D gene TRBD1, 6 bases. The CDR3 runs to 14 residues. From germline, CDR1 is SGHRS and CDR2 YFSETQ. V was shortened by 4 bases and J by 5 bases, with 15 bases between the two germline ends.